This TCR beta chain was recorded in a study of cytomegalovirus exposure and HLA in healthy donors. Study context: A later analysis reported the same platform for the 120 or so validation repertoires and the roughly 630 first-cohort repertoires. General study results and limits: Rarity characterized most TCR sequences, yet some public TCRs appeared in many donors. In a later analysis, first-cohort TCR clusters were found to tend to co-occur in the approximately 120 validation repertoires.

Worth noting for this clone: Its antigen is as yet unknown.

The method was immunoSEQ multiplex PCR; TCRdb's version includes in-frame clones alone and lacks a portion of them. The sample consists of a few hundred thousand clones, about nine tenths of them appearing once. With V trimmed by 3 bases and J by 6 bases, 4 bases remained unmatched. In germline, CDR1 is LGHNA, CDR2 YNFKEQ. This CDR3 spans 13 amino acids. This sequence was found in a woman younger than 35 in good health and CMV-seronegative. The V gene is TRBV4-2, the J gene TRBJ2-7, with 8 bases identical to TRBD1. Sequenced input: PBMCs. CDR3 DNA: TGTGCCAGCAGCCATCAGGGGGCACGCGAGCAGTACTTC. Its translation is CASSHQGAREQYF.